This T cell receptor beta chain was recovered during a study of shared clonotypes between healthy human individuals (dated by TCRdb to 2018 to 2020). Context from the whole study: Two women and a few men aged 18 to 49 years were included in the cohort. The study deeply sequenced blood TCR repertoires of about 5 healthy adults to estimate repertoire size and the extent of clonotype sharing between individuals. To increase sequencing depth and limit assay-specific biases, TCR repertoire library preparation and sequencing were carried out by different laboratories using diverse techniques. Leukapheresis yielded between about 0.94 and 10 billion PBMCs per donor. For each donor, three plates each were used for CD4 naive and CD4 memory, two plates were used for CD8 naive, and one plate was used for CD8 memory.

The full study reports these points: Naive subsets generally had larger estimated clonotype richness than memory subsets. Even with the large sequencing depth, rarefaction of the sorted-subset datasets indicated that sequencing was incomplete. Pairwise subsampling led to the expectation that sequencing depth would affect the degree of clonotype sharing among donors. When several donors were compared, the shared fraction of clonotypes was roughly 4.8% for naive CD4, more than 3% for naive CD8, roughly 2.5% for memory CD4, and approximately 0.4% for memory CD8. Sampling was restricted to blood, and TCR repertoires in tissues likely differ from the TCR repertoires found in blood. The genetic and exposure-history diversity represented was limited by the small number of donors. Compared with non-shared clonotypes, the clonotypes found in all four sorted-subset donors had higher generation probabilities.

CD8 naive samples consisted of CD45RO-negative cells that were positively selected for CCR7, yielding a CD45RA+CCR7+ population without TemRA cells. Donors were healthy HIV-negative adults with no recently reported acute infections or vaccinations. Only Caucasian adults living in Nashville, Tennessee, USA were represented among the donors. After blood collection by leukapheresis, PBMCs were isolated using Ficoll-Histopaque density gradient centrifugation and then cryopreserved in the vapor phase of liquid nitrogen. Analytical flow cytometry was used to check the purity and quantity of every magnetically sorted T cell population. From each sorted fraction, genomic DNA was isolated and quantified by UV absorbance on a Nanodrop 2000c. Concerning this clone itself: It lacks a known antigen. Base qualities are not at hand, and no much larger clone is one base apart.

TCR CDR3 regions were amplified from genomic DNA by multiplex PCR using the deep immunoSEQ assay. Genomic DNA extracted from each cell subset was distributed evenly over all wells of several immunoSEQ 96-well plates, and each plate served as one replicate. For sorted subsets, 200 to 250 ng of genomic DNA, equivalent to roughly 30,000 T cell genomes, went into each replicate PCR. Purified libraries were quantified with a Qubit 3.0 fluorometer, sized on a Bioanalyzer 2100, and re-quantified with the KAPA Library Quantification kit. Each immunoSEQ 96-well plate was sequenced on its own single-read 150-cycle Illumina NextSeq 550 flow cell. In the paper's pipeline: The immunoSEQ output contained only junctional sequences without quality scores, so filtering could not match that applied to full-length reads. To assign V/J genes and CDR3, sequences were annotated using PyIR, a Python wrapper for IgBLAST v1.9, with IMGT germline references. Any read was removed if the V/J assignment was weak (E-value above 1e-6), the CDR3 was missing, or the read contained stop codons, out-of-frame junctions, or ambiguous translated residues. V3J clonotypes were defined as sequences sharing an identical inferred V gene, J gene, and CDR3 amino acid sequence. Percentage overlap between repertoires was computed as shared unique clonotypes divided by the size of the smaller repertoire. Richness of each repertoire was evaluated using RTK rarefaction, the Chao1 estimator, and Recon v2.1 estimates of unobserved clonotypes. Generation probabilities for all TCRbeta clonotypes obtained by the gDNA method from a few donors were computed using OLGA. What TCRdb holds here is the immuneACCESS table cut down to in-frame rearrangements. Part of the clones is not present; checked against another copy, under half of the missing clones reflect an unresolved V gene, and the others are unexplained. Clone size and the V and J calls come from that table; the DNA yielded D and trimming. The sample table holds around 2,000,000 clones, of which roughly 91% were seen once. Clones ranked in the top ten supply approximately 1.7% of the sample.

V trim: 5 bases; J trim: 3 bases; unmatched bases: 5. For CDR1 and CDR2, the germline V gene (reference sequence) lists SEHNR and FQNEAQ. The CDR3 runs 15 amino acids, cysteine and phenylalanine included. Of all the DNA, just the CDR3 is kept, 45 bases in frame from base 1. The sample consisted of naive CD8+ T cells from PBMCs. The cell subset or site tag for this specimen amounts to: CD45RA+CCR7+. The clonotype originates from a man aged 18 to 30 in good health. Some clones in this sample may be carry-over from other donors' samples. The chain is assembled from TRBV7-9 and TRBJ2-3, with 10 bases in between that match TRBD2. The encoded CDR3 is CASSEGTSATDTQYF. The DNA reads as follows: TGTGCCAGCAGCGAGGGGACTAGCGCGACAGATACGCAGTATTTT.